The source of this T cell receptor (beta chain) is a study of blood T cell repertoires in COVID-19. Overall study: T cells, B-cell-depleted T cells, or PBMCs supplied cDNA or gDNA.

Trimming took 5 bases from V and 4 from J, leaving 11 bases between them. The CDR3 totals 13 residues. The germline gives CDR1 LNHDA, CDR2 SQIVND (reference sequence). Sequencing was performed with immunoSEQ multiplex PCR; in TCRdb, only in-frame clones are kept and a portion is missing. Of over 150,000 clones in the sample, about 90% were seen once. The source of this sequence is a woman aged 18-29 years who had recovered from COVID-19. The source material was PBMCs or T cells enriched from blood (not recorded which). J is TRBJ2-5 and V is TRBV19; D may be TRBD2 (6 bases). The CDR3 coding sequence is TGTGCCAGTAGTCCTGCCGGGGGAGAGACCCAGTACTTC. This sequence encodes CASSPAGGETQYF. The full variable domain, its missing parts supplied by reference TRBV19 and TRBJ2-5, is DGGITQSPKYLFRKEGQNVTLSCEQNLNHDAMYWYRQDPGQGLRLIYYSQIVNDFQKGDIAEGYSVSREKKESFPLTVTSAQKNPTAFYLCASSPAGGETQYFGPGTRLLVL.